This T cell receptor beta chain is drawn from a study of control samples from healthy donors and cancer patients (TCRdb year 2020). The protocol used for the library was the immunoSEQ multiplex PCR assay. TCRdb holds this immuneACCESS table with in-frame rearrangements only. Some clones are missing; in checked studies, unresolved V genes explain under half, and the rest has no known cause. This sample comprises approximately 69,000 clones, over 85% of them detected only once. Of the sample, approximately 5.5% is held by the ten largest clones. Deletion took 2 bases off V and 6 bases off J, with a span of 13 bases between the germline ends. Reading from cysteine to phenylalanine, the CDR3 counts 15 amino acids. The sequence is cut down to CDR3 DNA, 45 bases in frame from base 1. CDR1 and CDR2 are drawn from the germline V gene: MDHEN, SYDVKM. A note on this clone: There is no known antigen for this receptor. Qualities for individual bases were not recorded, and no much larger clone is one base off.

The rearrangement combines TRBV28 with TRBJ2-2, with no reliable assignment of the D segment. The sequence was obtained from a man in his 60s with colorectal cancer. The sequencing sample was made of PBMCs. DNA sequence: TGTGCCAGCAGTTTAAAACATCGGGTCCCCGGGGAGCTGTTTTTT. Its translation reads: CASSLKHRVPGELFF.